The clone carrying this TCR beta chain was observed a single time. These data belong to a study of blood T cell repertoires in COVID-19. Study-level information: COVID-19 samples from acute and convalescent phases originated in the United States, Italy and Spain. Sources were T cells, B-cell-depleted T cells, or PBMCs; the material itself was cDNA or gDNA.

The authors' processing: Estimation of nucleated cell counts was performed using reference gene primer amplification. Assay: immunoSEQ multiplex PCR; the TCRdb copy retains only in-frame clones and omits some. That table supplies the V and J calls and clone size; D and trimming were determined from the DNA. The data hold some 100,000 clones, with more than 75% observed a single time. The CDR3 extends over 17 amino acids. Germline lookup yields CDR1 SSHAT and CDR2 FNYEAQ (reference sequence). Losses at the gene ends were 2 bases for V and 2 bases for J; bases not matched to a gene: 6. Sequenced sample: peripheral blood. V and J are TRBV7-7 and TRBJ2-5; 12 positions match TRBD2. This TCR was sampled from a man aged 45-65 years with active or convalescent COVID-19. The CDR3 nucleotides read TGTGCCAGCAGCTTAACCCCTGGGACTAGCGGGCAAGAGACCCAGTACTTC. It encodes CASSLTPGTSGQETQYF.